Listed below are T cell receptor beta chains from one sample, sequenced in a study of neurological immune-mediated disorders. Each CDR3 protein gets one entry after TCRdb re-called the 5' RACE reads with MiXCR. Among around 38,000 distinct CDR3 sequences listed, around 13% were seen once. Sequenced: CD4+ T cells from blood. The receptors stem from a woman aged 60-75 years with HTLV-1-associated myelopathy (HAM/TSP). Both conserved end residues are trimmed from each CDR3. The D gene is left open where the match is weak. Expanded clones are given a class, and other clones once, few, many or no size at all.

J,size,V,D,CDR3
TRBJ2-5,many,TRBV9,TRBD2,ASSLRGGETQY
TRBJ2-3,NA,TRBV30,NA,AWSVLASTDTQY
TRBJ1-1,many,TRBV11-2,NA,ASSLGTVNTEAF
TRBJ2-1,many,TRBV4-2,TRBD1,ASSQISTGLNEQF
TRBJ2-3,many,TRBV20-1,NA,SARQGTSTDTQY
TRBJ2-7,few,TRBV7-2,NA,ASSLATYSYEQY
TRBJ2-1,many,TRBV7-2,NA,ASSPGGGPYNEQF
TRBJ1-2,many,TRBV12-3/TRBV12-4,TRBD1,ASRPGQGWSGYT
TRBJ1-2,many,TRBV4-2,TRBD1,ASSQEGIPDRSGDGYT
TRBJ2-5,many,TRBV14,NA,ASSQDPGLETQY
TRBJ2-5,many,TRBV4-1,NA,ASSRRSLGDQETQY
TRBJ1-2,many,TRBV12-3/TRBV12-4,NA,ASSRDNYGYT
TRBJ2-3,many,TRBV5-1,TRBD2,ASSLVAGNTDTQY
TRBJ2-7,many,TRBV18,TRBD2,ASSVGPHSGALNEQY
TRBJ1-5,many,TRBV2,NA,ASSSYSNQPQH
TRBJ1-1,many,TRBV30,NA,AWRPGWGTTEAF
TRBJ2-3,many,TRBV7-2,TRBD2,ASSLHGTSGGVDTQY
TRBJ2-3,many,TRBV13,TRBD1,ASSQRTGPFSTDTQY
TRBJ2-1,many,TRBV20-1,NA,SARKMTGGGEQF
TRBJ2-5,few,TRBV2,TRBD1,ASTTGQIQETQY
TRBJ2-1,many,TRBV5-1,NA,ASSWALSYNEQF
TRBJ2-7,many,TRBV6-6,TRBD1,AAGQVYEQY
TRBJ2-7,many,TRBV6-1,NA,ASSEAVGPGEQY
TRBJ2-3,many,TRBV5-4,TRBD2,ASSRRTSLSTDTQY
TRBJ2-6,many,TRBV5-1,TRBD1,ASSSGTGISGANVLT
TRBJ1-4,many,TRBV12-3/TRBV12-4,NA,ASSGEAGKLF
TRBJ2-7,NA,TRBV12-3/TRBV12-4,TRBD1,ASTWGQGAYEQY
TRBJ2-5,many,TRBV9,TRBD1,ASSVRDRGETQY
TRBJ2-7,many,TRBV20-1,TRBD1,SARPRDRRTYEQY